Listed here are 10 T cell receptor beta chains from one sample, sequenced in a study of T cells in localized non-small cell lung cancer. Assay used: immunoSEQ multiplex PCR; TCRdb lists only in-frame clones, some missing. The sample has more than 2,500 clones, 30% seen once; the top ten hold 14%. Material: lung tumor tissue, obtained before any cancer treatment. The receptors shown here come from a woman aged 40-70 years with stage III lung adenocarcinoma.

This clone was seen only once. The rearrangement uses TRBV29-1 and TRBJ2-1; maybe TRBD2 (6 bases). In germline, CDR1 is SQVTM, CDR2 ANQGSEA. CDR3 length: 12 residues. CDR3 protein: CAVRLGPSEQFF. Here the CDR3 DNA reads TGCGCGGTCCGACTAGGACCAAGTGAGCAGTTCTTC.

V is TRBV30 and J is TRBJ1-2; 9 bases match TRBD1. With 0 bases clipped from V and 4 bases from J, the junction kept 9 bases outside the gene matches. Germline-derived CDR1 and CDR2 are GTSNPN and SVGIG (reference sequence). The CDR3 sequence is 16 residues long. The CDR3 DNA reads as TGTGCCTGGAGTGTACCAGGGACAGGGTTGCTCTATGGCTACACCTTC. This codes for CAWSVPGTGLLYGYTF.

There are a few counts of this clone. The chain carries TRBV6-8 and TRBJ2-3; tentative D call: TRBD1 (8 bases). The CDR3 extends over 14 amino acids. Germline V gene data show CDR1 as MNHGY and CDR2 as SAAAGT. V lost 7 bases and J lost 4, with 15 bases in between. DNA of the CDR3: TGTGCCAGCACCCAAACAGGGGGGGCAGATACGCAGTATTTT. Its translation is CASTQTGGADTQYF.

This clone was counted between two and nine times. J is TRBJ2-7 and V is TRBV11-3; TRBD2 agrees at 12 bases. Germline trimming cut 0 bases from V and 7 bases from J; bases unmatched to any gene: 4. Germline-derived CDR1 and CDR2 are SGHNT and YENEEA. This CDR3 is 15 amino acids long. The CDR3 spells CASSLERTSGIEQYF. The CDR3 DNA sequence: TGTGCCAGCAGCTTAGAGAGGACTAGCGGGATTGAGCAGTACTTC.

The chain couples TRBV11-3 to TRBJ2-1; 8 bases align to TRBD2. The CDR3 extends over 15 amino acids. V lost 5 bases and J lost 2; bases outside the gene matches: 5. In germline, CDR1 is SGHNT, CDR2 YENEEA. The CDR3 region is CASSPSGGPYNEQFF. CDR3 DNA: TGTGCCAGCAGCCCCAGCGGGGGCCCCTACAATGAGCAGTTCTTC. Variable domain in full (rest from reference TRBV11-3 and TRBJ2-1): EAGVVQSPRYKIIEKKQPVAFWCNPISGHNTLYWYLQNLGQGPELLIRYENEEAVDDSQLPKDRFSAERLKGVDSTLKIQPAELGDSAVYLCASSPSGGPYNEQFFGPGTRLTVL.

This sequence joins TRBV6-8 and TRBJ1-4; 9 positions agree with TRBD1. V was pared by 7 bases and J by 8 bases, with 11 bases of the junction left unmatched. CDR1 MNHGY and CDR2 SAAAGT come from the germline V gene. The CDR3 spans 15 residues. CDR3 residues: CASNPQGAFREKLFF. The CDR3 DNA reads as TGTGCCAGCAACCCACAGGGGGCTTTTAGGGAAAAACTGTTTTTT.

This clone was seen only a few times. The CDR3 is CASSQEGVNYGYTF. CDR3 DNA: TGCGCCAGCAGCCAAGAAGGTGTTAACTATGGCTACACCTTC. The genes are TRBV4-1 and TRBJ1-2; D is uncertain. The V end lost 0 bases, the J end lost 1 base, and 6 bases lay between the germline ends. The CDR3 totals 14 residues. CDR1 and CDR2 (germline): MGHRA, YSYEKL.

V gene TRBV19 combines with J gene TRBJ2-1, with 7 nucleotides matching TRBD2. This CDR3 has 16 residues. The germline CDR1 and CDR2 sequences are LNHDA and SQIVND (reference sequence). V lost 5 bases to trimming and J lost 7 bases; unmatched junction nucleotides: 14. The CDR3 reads CASSRSTSDPLNEQFF. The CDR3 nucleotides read TGTGCCAGTAGTCGCTCCACTAGCGACCCTTTGAATGAGCAGTTCTTC. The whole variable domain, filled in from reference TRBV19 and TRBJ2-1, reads DGGITQSPKYLFRKEGQNVTLSCEQNLNHDAMYWYRQDPGQGLRLIYYSQIVNDFQKGDIAEGYSVSREKKESFPLTVTSAQKNPTAFYLCASSRSTSDPLNEQFFGPGTRLTVL.

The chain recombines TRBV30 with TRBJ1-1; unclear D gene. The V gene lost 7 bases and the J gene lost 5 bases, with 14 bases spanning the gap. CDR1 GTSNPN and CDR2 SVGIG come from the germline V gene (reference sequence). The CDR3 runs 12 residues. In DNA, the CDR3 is TGTGCCTCCTCTCCGGGGAAGACTGAAGCTTTCTTT. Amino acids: CASSPGKTEAFF.

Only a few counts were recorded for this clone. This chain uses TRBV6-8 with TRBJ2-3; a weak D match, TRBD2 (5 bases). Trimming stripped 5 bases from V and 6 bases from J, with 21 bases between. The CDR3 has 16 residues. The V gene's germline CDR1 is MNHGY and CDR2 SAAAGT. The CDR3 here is CASSDFGGLGRDTQYF. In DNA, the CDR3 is TGTGCCAGCAGTGATTTCGGCGGGCTCGGCAGGGATACGCAGTATTTT.